This TCR beta chain was captured in a study of blood T cell repertoires in COVID-19. About the study: Specimens from acute and convalescent COVID-19 originated in the United States, Italy and Spain. PBMCs, B-cell-depleted T cells, or T cells provided the cDNA or gDNA that made up the material.

Authors' analysis steps: The authors estimated nucleated cell counts from reference gene primer amplification. Only in-frame clones appear in the TCRdb table, and some are missing; sequencing was by immunoSEQ multiplex PCR. V, J and clone size derive from that table, while D and trimming were established from the DNA sequence. The sample carries fewer than 130,000 clones, roughly 87% recorded once. V was shortened by 0 bases and J by 2 bases, with 11 bases between the two germline ends. CDR1 and CDR2 from the germline V gene are SGHVS and FNYEAQ. CDR3 length equals 15 residues. This chain joins TRBV7-6 and TRBJ2-7, with D possibly matching TRBD1 (6 bases). The clonotype comes from a human donor in a cohort sampled during active COVID-19. The sequencing sample was made of peripheral blood. This CDR3 reads CASSLAQGQPYEQYF. The CDR3 DNA sequence: TGTGCCAGCAGCTTAGCGCAGGGGCAGCCCTACGAGCAGTACTTC. Combining the CDR3 with reference TRBV7-6 and TRBJ2-7 gives the whole variable domain GAGVSQSPRYKVTKRGQDVALRCDPISGHVSLYWYRQALGQGPEFLTYFNYEAQQDKSGLPNDRFSAERPEGSISTLTIQRTEQRDSAMYRCASSLAQGQPYEQYFGPGTRLTVT.